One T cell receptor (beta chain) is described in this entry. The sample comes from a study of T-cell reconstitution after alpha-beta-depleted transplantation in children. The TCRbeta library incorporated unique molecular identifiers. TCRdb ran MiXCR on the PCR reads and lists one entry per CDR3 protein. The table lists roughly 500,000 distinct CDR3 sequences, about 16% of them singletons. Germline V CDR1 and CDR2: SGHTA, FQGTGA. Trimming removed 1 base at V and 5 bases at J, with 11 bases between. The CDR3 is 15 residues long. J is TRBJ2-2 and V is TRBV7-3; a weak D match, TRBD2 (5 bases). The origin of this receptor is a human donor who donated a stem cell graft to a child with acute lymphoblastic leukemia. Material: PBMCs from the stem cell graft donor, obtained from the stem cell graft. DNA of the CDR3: TGTGCCAGCAGCTTAAAGGAGGTAGAGACCGGGGAGCTGTTTTTT. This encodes CASSLKEVETGELFF.